This is a list of T cell receptor beta chains from one sample in a study of T cell changes during pregnancy in multiple sclerosis. The assay was immunoSEQ multiplex PCR, and TCRdb's table has in-frame clones only and misses some. The table lists over 50,000 clones, 92% of them singletons, with roughly 2.3% in the top ten. Source: peripheral blood, taken in the first trimester of pregnancy. The receptor set was obtained from a female donor with multiple sclerosis, enrolled in a pregnancy study. Both conserved end residues are part of each CDR3. D genes are given only for firm matches. Clone sizes are given selectively: once, few, many, or a class where the clone is expanded.

d_call	v_call	j_call	clone_size	cdr3_aa	cdr3_nt
TRBD1	TRBV7-9	TRBJ2-1	.	CASTGTGAPGGSYNEQFF	TGTGCCAGTACCGGGACAGGGGCGCCCGGTGGCTCCTACAATGAGCAGTTCTTC
TRBD2	TRBV6-5	TRBJ2-2	.	CASSYAAGGATGELFF	TGTGCCAGCAGTTACGCGGCGGGAGGGGCCACCGGGGAGCTGTTTTTT
TRBD2	TRBV5-4	TRBJ2-1	.	CASSMIGLAGGNEQFF	TGTGCCAGCAGCATGATTGGACTAGCGGGAGGCAATGAGCAGTTCTTC
.	TRBV4-3	TRBJ2-6	.	CASSQETGHGANVLTF	TGCGCCAGCAGCCAAGAAACAGGGCATGGGGCCAACGTCCTGACTTTC
.	TRBV29-1	TRBJ1-1	.	CSVGTGEAFF	TGCAGCGTTGGGACTGGTGAAGCTTTCTTT
.	TRBV7-2	TRBJ2-1	.	CASSLAMSVEQFF	TGTGCCAGCAGCTTAGCGATGAGTGTTGAGCAGTTCTTC
.	TRBV11-2	TRBJ1-1	.	CASSRLQGPNTEAFF	TGTGCCAGCAGCCGTTTGCAGGGTCCGAACACTGAAGCTTTCTTT
.	TRBV19	TRBJ2-2	once	CASSIPRVDSGTGELFF	TGTGCCAGTAGTATCCCTCGGGTTGATTCGGGCACCGGGGAGCTGTTTTTT
TRBD1	TRBV7-9	TRBJ2-5	.	CASSPRQGMETQYF	TGTGCCAGCAGCCCTCGACAGGGGATGGAGACCCAGTACTTC
TRBD2	TRBV5-6	TRBJ2-5	.	CASSSWGLVRAQETQYF	TGTGCCAGCAGCTCGTGGGGACTAGTCCGGGCACAAGAGACCCAGTACTTC
.	TRBV6-6	TRBJ1-2	.	CASSPYVGGADGYTF	TGTGCCAGCAGTCCGTATGTAGGAGGGGCGGATGGCTACACCTTC
TRBD2	TRBV30	TRBJ2-1	.	CAWRRTSGQANEQFF	TGTGCCTGGAGAAGAACTAGCGGGCAAGCCAATGAGCAGTTCTTC
TRBD2	TRBV7-7	TRBJ2-1	.	CASSPVGLNNEQFF	TGTGCTAGCAGCCCGGTGGGACTAAACAATGAGCAGTTCTTC
TRBD2	TRBV2	TRBJ2-5	.	CASSELAGVPKETQYF	TGTGCCAGCAGTGAACTAGCGGGAGTTCCGAAAGAGACCCAGTACTTC
.	TRBV30	TRBJ2-3	.	CAWGSADTQYF	TGTGCCTGGGGCAGCGCAGATACGCAGTATTTT
.	TRBV6-5	TRBJ1-2	.	CASSYKEAAGYTF	TGTGCCAGCAGTTACAAAGAGGCAGCTGGCTACACCTTC